A single sample gave rise to the 15 T cell receptor beta chains below, sequenced in a study of tumor-infiltrating lymphocytes in primary liver carcinoma. Both blood RNA, taken from unsorted whole blood, and germline DNA were extracted. Synthesis of TCR beta cDNA was carried out from 500 ng total RNA with a constant-region primer. Slightly modified ARM-PCR with three nested multiplex PCR rounds yielded TCR beta libraries. Use of TRBV1-TRBV30 forward primers with a C-beta reverse primer characterized the first two PCR rounds, which lasted 10 cycles each. In TCRdb, the multiplex PCR reads were re-called with MiXCR into one record per CDR3 protein. This sample has under 200,000 distinct CDR3 sequences; about two thirds occur once, and the top ten carry roughly 7%. Sequenced: peripheral blood. Source of these receptors: an older woman with primary liver carcinoma and hepatitis B virus infection.

Note on this clonotype: Relative to the germline gene, one junction end is altered; a read error may explain this. V and J are TRBV5-6 and TRBJ1-5; 9 bases are a match to TRBD1. The CDR3 extends over 16 amino acids. Looked up from germline, CDR1 is SGHDT and CDR2 is YYEEEE. The CDR3, as DNA: TGTGTCAGCAGCTTACGGACAGGGGTCGGCAATCAGCCCCAGCATTTT. This sequence encodes CVSSLRTGVGNQPQHF.

This clonotype occurred many times. J is TRBJ1-1 and V is TRBV6-5; unclear D gene. Trimming removed 4 bases from V and 6 bases from J, with 12 bases in between. The CDR3 is made up of 13 amino acids. CDR1 and CDR2 (germline): MNHEY, SVGAGI. CDR3 amino acids: CASSSPGVAEAFF. The CDR3 DNA is TGTGCCAGCAGTTCCCCCGGCGTCGCTGAAGCTTTCTTT.

Concerning this clonotype itself: A much more abundant neighbour one base away suggests this may be a read error. CDR3 amino acids: CASSWRARGSTEAFF. The CDR3 DNA follows: TGTGCCAGCAGTTGGAGGGCGCGAGGGAGCACTGAAGCTTTCTTT. The V call is TRBV12-3 or TRBV12-4, the J call TRBJ1-1, with D uncertain. CDR3 length equals 15 residues. The ends were cut back, 4 bases at V and 4 bases at J, with 16 bases in the middle.

V is TRBV28 and J is TRBJ2-2; weak D call: TRBD1 (6 bases). Trimming removed 8 bases from V and 6 bases from J, with 13 bases in between. This CDR3 has 13 amino acids. Per germline, CDR1 MDHEN and CDR2 SYDVKM. CDR3 loop: CASLYRDAGELFF. The CDR3 DNA reads as TGTGCCAGCCTTTACAGGGACGCCGGGGAGCTGTTTTTT.

The CDR3 DNA follows: TGCGCCAGCAGCTTTACTAGCGGGAGAGCTAGCACAGATACGCAGTATTTT. The encoded protein is CASSFTSGRASTDTQYF. The chain links TRBV5-1 to TRBJ2-3; 11 positions match TRBD2. CDR1 and CDR2 from the germline V gene are SGHRS and YFSETQ. The trim removed 2 bases at V and 0 bases at J, leaving 5 bases unmatched. CDR3 length equals 17 residues. Variable domain in full (rest from reference TRBV5-1 and TRBJ2-3): KAGVTQTPRYLIKTRGQQVTLSCSPISGHRSVSWYQQTPGQGLQFLFEYFSETQRNKGNFPGRFSGRQFSNSRSEMNVSTLELGDSALYLCASSFTSGRASTDTQYFGPGTRLTVL.

Worth noting for this clonotype: The germline gene is not matched at one end of the junction; a read error may be the cause. V and J are TRBV11-2 and TRBJ2-1; 8 positions agree with TRBD2. Germline lookup yields CDR1 SGHAT and CDR2 FQNNGV. The CDR3 has 16 residues. The CDR3 bases are TGTGCCAGCGGCTTGGATATCGGACTAGCCATGGGTGAGCAGTTCTTC. Its translation: CASGLDIGLAMGEQFF.

This clonotype came up many times. The chain links TRBV4-1 to TRBJ1-2; D unclear. The CDR3 is 15 amino acids. Germline V gene data show CDR1 as MGHRA and CDR2 as YSYEKL. V lost 3 bases to trimming and J lost 3 bases, with 14 bases between them. Written as DNA, the CDR3 is TGCGCCAGCAGCCAGGGTTGGCGGGAGGACTATGGCTACACCTTC. Translated, it gives CASSQGWREDYGYTF.

A note on this clonotype: At one end, the junction sequence differs from germline, possibly due to a read error. The chain combines TRBV12-3 or TRBV12-4 with TRBJ1-1; TRBD1 might be the D (5 bases). The CDR3 runs to 13 residues. This chain's CDR3 is CASRVQGHTEAFF. The DNA for the CDR3 is TGTGCTAGCAGGGTGCAAGGACACACTGAAGCTTTCTTT.

Notes on this clonotype: A single base separates this from a much larger clone, so it may be a read error. This chain connects TRBV7-8 to TRBJ2-1, with D perhaps being TRBD1 or TRBD2 (5 bases each). CDR1 and CDR2 from the germline V gene are SGHVS and FQNEAQ. CDR3 length: 16 amino acids. CDR3 residues: CTSSLDGDPSYNEQFF. The CDR3 DNA is TGTACCAGCAGCTTAGATGGGGACCCCTCCTACAATGAGCAGTTCTTC.

The chain couples TRBV5-6 to TRBJ2-1, with 12 bases identical to TRBD2. V trimming: 4 bases; J trimming: 6 bases; junction bases outside the gene matches: 2. In germline, CDR1 is SGHDT, CDR2 YYEEEE. This CDR3 is built from 14 residues. The CDR3 region has the DNA TGTGCCAGCAGCGTACTAGCGGGAGGCAATGAGCAGTTCTTC. Its translation is CASSVLAGGNEQFF.

Concerning this clonotype: This may be a read error, as it is one base from a much larger clone. The J gene is TRBJ2-2, the V gene TRBV6-5; a possible D gene is TRBD2 (5 bases). The CDR3 runs 14 residues. CDR1 and CDR2 (germline): MNHEY, SVGAGI. CDR3: CASSRTLSTGEPFF. The CDR3, as DNA: TGTGCCAGCAGTCGGACTCTATCCACCGGGGAGCCGTTTTTT.

This clonotype was detected ten times or more. The rearrangement links TRBV12-3 or TRBV12-4 to TRBJ1-5; no clear D gene. CDR3 length: 15 amino acids. Trimming left V 5 bases short and J 5 bases short, with 16 bases between. Here the CDR3 reads CASSPTTSSDQPQHF. CDR3 nucleotides: TGTGCCAGCAGTCCGACAACGAGCTCCGATCAGCCCCAGCATTTT.

This clonotype has a count of ten or more. The gene calls are TRBV4-1 and TRBJ2-7; a possible D gene is TRBD2 (5 bases). Deletions cut 2 bases from V and 4 bases from J, with 15 bases between. The CDR3 runs 15 residues. The germline gives CDR1 MGHRA, CDR2 YSYEKL. In nucleotides, the CDR3 is TGCGCCAGCAGCCAACCACACGGACTCGATTACGAGCAGTACTTC. It yields the protein CASSQPHGLDYEQYF.

V and J are TRBV5-5 and TRBJ2-5, with 10 positions matching TRBD2. This CDR3 comprises 17 residues. Trimming cost V 4 bases and J 0 bases; bases outside gene matches: 9. Germline assignment: CDR1 SGHKS and CDR2 YYEKEE (reference sequence). The CDR3 bases are TGTGCCAGCAGCCTACGGACTAGCGGAGGGTACCAAGAGACCCAGTACTTC. Protein: CASSLRTSGGYQETQYF.

The table lists this clonotype with many counts. The chain has TRBV5-4 and TRBJ2-7; 11 bases are a match to TRBD2. CDR1 SGHNT and CDR2 YYREEE come from the germline V gene (reference sequence). The CDR3 has 15 amino acids. Germline trimming cut 5 bases from V and 2 bases from J; bases unmatched to any gene: 6. CDR3 coding DNA: TGTGCCAGCAGATCCGGGACTAGCGGCCCCTACGAGCAGTACTTC. Translating it yields CASRSGTSGPYEQYF.